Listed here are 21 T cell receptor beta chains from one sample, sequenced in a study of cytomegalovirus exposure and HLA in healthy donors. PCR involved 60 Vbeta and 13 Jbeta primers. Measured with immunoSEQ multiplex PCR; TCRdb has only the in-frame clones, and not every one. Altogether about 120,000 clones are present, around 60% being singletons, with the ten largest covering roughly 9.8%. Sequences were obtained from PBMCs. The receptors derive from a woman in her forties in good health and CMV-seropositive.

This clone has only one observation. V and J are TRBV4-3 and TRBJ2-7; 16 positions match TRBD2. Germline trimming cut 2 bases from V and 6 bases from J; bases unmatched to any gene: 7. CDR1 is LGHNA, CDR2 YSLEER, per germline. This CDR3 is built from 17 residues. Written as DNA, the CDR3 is TGCGCCAGCAGCCAACTTATTGGGACTAGCGGGAGGGCCGAGCAGTACTTC. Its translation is CASSQLIGTSGRAEQYF.

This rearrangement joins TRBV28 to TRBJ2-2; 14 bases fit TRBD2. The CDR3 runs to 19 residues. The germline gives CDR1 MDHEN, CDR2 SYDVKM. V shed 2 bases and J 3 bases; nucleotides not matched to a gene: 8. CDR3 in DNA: TGTGCCAGCAGTTTACCGGGACTAGCGGGAGTGGAGGACACCGGGGAGCTGTTTTTT. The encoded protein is CASSLPGLAGVEDTGELFF.

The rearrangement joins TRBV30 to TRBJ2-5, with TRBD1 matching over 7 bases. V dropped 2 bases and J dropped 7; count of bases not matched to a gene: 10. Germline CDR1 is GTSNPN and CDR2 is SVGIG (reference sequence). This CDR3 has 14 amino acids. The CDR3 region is CAWSNLNSGGTQYF. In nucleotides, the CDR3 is TGTGCCTGGAGTAACCTGAACTCAGGGGGGACCCAGTACTTC. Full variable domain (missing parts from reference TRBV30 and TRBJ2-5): SQTIHQWPATLVQPVGSPLSLECTVEGTSNPNLYWYRQAAGRGLQLLFYSVGIGQISSEVPQNLSASRPQDRQFILSSKKLLLSDSGFYLCAWSNLNSGGTQYFGPGTRLLVL.

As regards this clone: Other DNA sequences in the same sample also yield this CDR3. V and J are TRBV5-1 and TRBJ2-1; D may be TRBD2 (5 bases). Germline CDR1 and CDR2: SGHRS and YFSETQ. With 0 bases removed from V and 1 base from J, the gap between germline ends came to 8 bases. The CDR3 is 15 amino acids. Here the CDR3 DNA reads TGCGCCAGCAGCTTGGGAGGGAGTTCCTACAATGAGCAGTTCTTC. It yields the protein CASSLGGSSYNEQFF.

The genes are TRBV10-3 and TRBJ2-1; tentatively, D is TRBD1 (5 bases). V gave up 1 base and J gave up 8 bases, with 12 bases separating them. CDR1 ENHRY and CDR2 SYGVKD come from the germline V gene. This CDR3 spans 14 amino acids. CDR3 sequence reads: CAISEWTLQDEQFF. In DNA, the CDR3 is TGTGCCATCAGTGAGTGGACACTGCAGGATGAGCAGTTCTTC.

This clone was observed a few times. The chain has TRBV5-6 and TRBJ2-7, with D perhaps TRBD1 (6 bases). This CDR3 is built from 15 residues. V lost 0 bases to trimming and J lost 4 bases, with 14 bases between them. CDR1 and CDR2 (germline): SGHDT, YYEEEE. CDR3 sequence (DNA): TGTGCCAGCAGCTTGGCCGTCAGGGGTGCTTACGAGCAGTACTTC. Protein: CASSLAVRGAYEQYF.

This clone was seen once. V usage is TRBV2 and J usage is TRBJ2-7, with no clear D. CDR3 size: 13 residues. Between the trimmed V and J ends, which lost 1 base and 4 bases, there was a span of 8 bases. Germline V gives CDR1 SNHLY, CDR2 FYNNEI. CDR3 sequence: CASSEGHRYEQYF. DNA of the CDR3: TGTGCCAGCAGTGAAGGCCACCGGTACGAGCAGTACTTC.

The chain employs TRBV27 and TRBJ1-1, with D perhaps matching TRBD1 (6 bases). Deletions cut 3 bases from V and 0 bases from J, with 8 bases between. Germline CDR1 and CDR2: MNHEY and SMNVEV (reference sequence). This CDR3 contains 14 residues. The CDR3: CASSFTGMNTEAFF. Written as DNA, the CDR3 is TGTGCCAGCAGTTTTACAGGGATGAACACTGAAGCTTTCTTT.

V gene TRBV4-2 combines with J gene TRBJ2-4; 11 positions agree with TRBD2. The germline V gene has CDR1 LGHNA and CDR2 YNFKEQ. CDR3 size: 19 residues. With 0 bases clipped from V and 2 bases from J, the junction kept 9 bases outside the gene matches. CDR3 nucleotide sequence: TGTGCCAGCAGCCAAGAAGGGATCTTAGCGGGAGGGTCCAAAAACATTCAGTACTTC. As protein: CASSQEGILAGGSKNIQYF.

The CDR3 here is CASSLPDSLGLMNTEAFF. The CDR3 region has the DNA TGTGCCAGCAGCTTACCGGACAGCTTGGGGTTGATGAACACTGAAGCTTTCTTT. J is TRBJ1-1 and V is TRBV7-9; a weak D match, TRBD1 (6 bases). Trimming shortened V by 2 bases and J by 0 bases, and 19 bases separated the two germline ends. The length of the CDR3 is 18 residues. Germline values: CDR1 SEHNR, CDR2 FQNEAQ (reference sequence).

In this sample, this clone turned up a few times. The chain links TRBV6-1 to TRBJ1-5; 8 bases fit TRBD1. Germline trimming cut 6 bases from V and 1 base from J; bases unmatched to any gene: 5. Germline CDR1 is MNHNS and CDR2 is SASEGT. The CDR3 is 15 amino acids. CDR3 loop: CASSHRDRSNQPQHF. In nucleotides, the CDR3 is TGTGCCAGCAGCCACCGGGACAGGAGCAATCAGCCCCAGCATTTT.

The CDR3 sequence is CASSRGRHPPETQYF. CDR3 DNA: TGTGCCAGCAGCCGCGGGCGGCATCCCCCGGAGACCCAGTACTTC. The V and J genes are TRBV6-5 and TRBJ2-5, with D perhaps TRBD2 (5 bases). Germline lookup yields CDR1 MNHEY and CDR2 SVGAGI. CDR3 size: 15 residues. Deletions cut 6 bases from V and 5 bases from J, with 19 bases between.

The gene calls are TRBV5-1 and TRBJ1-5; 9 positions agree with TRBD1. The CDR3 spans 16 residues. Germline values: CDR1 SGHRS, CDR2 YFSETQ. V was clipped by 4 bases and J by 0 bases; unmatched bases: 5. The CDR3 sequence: CASSGQGRHSNQPQHF. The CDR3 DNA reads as TGCGCCAGCAGCGGACAGGGGAGGCATAGCAATCAGCCCCAGCATTTT.

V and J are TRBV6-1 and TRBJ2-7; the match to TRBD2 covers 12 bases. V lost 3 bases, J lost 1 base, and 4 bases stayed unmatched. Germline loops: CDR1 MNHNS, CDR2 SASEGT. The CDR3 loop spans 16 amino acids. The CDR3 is CASSEGLAGASYEQYF. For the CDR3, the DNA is TGTGCCAGCAGTGAGGGACTAGCGGGTGCTTCCTACGAGCAGTACTTC.

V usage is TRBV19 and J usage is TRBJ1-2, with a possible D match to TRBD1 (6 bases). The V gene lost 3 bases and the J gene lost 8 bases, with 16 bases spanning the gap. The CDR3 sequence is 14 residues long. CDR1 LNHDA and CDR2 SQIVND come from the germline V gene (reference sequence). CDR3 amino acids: CASSIGGGASGYTF. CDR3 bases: TGTGCCAGTAGTATCGGCGGGGGGGCTTCCGGCTACACCTTC.

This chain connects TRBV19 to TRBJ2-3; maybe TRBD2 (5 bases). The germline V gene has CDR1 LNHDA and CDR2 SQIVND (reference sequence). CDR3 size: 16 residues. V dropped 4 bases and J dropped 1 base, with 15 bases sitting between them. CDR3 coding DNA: TGTGCCAGTAGTAAAAGGCGGTCAGCGGGCACAGATACGCAGTATTTT. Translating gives CASSKRRSAGTDTQYF.

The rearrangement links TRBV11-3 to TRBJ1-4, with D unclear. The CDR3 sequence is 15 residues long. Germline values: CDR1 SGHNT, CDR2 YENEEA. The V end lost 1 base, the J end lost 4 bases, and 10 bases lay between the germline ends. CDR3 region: CASSLGAGFNEKLFF. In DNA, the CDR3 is TGTGCCAGCAGCTTAGGAGCGGGATTTAATGAAAAACTGTTTTTT.

CDR3 protein: CASSPRGSGSYEQYF. CDR3 DNA: TGTGCCAGCAGTCCCCGGGGTAGCGGGAGCTACGAGCAGTACTTC. The V call is TRBV28, the J call TRBJ2-7, with 9 bases aligning to TRBD2. The V gene end was trimmed by 5 bases and the J gene end by 3 bases; junction bases not matched to a gene: 8. Looked up from germline, CDR1 is MDHEN and CDR2 is SYDVKM. The CDR3 is 15 residues long. The whole variable domain, filled in from reference TRBV28 and TRBJ2-7, reads DVKVTQSSRYLVKRTGEKVFLECVQDMDHENMFWYRQDPGLGLRLIYFSYDVKMKEKGDIPEGYSVSREKKERFSLILESASTNQTSMYLCASSPRGSGSYEQYFGPGTRLTVT.

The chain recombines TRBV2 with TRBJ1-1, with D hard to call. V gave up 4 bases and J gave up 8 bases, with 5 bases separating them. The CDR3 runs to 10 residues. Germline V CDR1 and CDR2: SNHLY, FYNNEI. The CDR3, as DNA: TGTGCCAGCAGTGTGGGCGAAGCTTTCTTT. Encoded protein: CASSVGEAFF.

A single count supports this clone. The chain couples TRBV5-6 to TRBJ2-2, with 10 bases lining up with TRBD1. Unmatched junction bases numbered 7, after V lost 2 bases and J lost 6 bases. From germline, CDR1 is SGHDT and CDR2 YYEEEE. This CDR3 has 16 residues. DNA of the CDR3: TGTGCCAGCAGCTTCTCTGGGACAGGGGCTTCCGGGGAGCTGTTTTTT. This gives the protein CASSFSGTGASGELFF.

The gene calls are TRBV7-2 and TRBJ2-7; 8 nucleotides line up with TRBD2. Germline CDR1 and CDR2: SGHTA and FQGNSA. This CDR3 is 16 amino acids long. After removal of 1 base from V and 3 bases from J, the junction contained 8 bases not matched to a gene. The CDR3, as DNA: TGTGCCAGCAGCTTAGGTGCGGCACTAGCGGTCTACGAGCAGTACTTC. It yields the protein CASSLGAALAVYEQYF.